The entry that follows covers one T cell receptor (beta chain) sequence. Measured with immunoSEQ multiplex PCR; TCRdb has only the in-frame clones, and not every one. Among 90,000 to 110,000 clones, 88% were seen once, and the ten largest hold roughly 7.6%. This sample was taken from a study of identifying expanded T cells in peripheral blood. The CDR3 loop spans 18 amino acids. Losses at the gene ends were 2 bases for V and 7 bases for J; bases not matched to a gene: 14. Germline V gives CDR1 MGHRA, CDR2 YSYEKL. This clonotype was sampled from a person aged 18 to 70 in good health. What was sequenced was blood. The chain uses TRBV4-1 and TRBJ1-4; 9 bases are a match to TRBD1. CDR3 nucleotides: TGCGCCAGCAGCCAAACACCCTCGGGACAGGGACGCGGTGAAAAACTGTTTTTT. Translating gives CASSQTPSGQGRGEKLFF.